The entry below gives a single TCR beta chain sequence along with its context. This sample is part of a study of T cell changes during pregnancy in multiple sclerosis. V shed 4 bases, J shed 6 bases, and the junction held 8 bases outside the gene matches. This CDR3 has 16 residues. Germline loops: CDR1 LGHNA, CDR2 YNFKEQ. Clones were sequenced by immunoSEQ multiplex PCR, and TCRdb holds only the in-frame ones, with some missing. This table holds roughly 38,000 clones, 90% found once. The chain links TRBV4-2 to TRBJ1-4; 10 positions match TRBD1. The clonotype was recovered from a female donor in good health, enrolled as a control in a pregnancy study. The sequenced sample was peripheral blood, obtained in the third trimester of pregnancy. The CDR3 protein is CASSLIPGTGDEKLFF. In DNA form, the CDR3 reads TGTGCCAGCAGCCTTATTCCCGGGACAGGGGATGAAAAACTGTTTTTT.